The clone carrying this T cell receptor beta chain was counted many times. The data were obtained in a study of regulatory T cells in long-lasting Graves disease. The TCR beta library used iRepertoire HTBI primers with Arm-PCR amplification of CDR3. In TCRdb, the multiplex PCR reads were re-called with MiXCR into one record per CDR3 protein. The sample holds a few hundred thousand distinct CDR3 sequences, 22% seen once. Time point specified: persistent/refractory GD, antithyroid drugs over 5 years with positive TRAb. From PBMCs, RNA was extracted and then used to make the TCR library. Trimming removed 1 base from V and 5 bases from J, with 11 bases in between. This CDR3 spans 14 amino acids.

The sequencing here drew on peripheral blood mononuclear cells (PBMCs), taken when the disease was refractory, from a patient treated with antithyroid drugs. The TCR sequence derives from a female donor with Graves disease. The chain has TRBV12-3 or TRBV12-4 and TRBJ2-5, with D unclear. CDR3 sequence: CASSLGAVRETQYF. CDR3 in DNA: TGTGCCAGCAGTTTAGGGGCAGTTAGGGAGACCCAGTACTTC.